This TCR beta chain came from a study of blood T cell repertoires in COVID-19. Study details: T cells, B-cell-depleted T cells, or PBMCs supplied cDNA or gDNA.

Original handling: Cell counts per sample came from amplifying reference gene primers. Using immunoSEQ multiplex PCR, the repertoire was profiled, and TCRdb retains in-frame clones only, with some absent. That table supplies the V and J calls and clone size; D and trimming were determined from the DNA. Of some 220,000 clones listed, approximately 87% are singletons. Germline-derived CDR1 and CDR2 are SGHTA and FQGTGA. The length of the CDR3 is 15 residues. J lost 5 bases, V lost 4 bases, and 5 bases had no gene match. Study members were between about 18 and 95 years old and lived in about two dozen US regions. Clinical history as reported by participants underpinned cohort assignment.

This chain joins TRBV7-3 and TRBJ2-2; 9 nucleotides align to TRBD1. The TCR sequence derives from a woman in her forties or fifties in a cohort exposed to, infected with or recovered from COVID-19 (not recorded which). The specimen sequenced was PBMCs or T cells enriched from blood (not recorded which). The CDR3 sequence: CASSYRQGGTGELFF. CDR3 nucleotides: TGTGCCAGCAGCTACCGACAGGGGGGGACCGGGGAGCTGTTTTTT.